These T cell receptor beta chains were read from a single sample in a study of T cells in Graves' hyperthyroidism and ophthalmopathy. TCRdb independently ran MiXCR on the multiplex PCR reads; one entry per CDR3 protein. The table includes hundreds of thousands of distinct CDR3 sequences, roughly 40% detected once. Sequencing was done on a sample of blood. Source of these receptors: a young man with Graves' hyperthyroidism. The CDR3 runs from the conserved cysteine through the conserved F or W. D genes are given only for firm matches. Clone size is shown for a subset of rows, as once, few, many or a class of expanded clone.

j_call d_call v_call clone_size cdr3_nt cdr3_aa
TRBJ1-5 TRBD1 TRBV5-8 . TGTGCCAGCAGCCATAGACAGGGACATCAGCCCCAGCATTTT CASSHRQGHQPQHF
TRBJ2-6 . TRBV7-9 . TGTGCCAGCAGTTTGGGACAGACTTTC CASSLGQTF
TRBJ2-7 . TRBV10-3 many TGTGCCATCAGTGATAATCCTAGCAAGGACGAGCAGTACTTC CAISDNPSKDEQYF
TRBJ1-1 TRBD1 TRBV20-1 once TGCAGTGCTCGGGGAGCGGGACAGAAAGCTTTCTTT CSARGAGQKAFF
TRBJ1-6 . TRBV9 . TGTGCCAGCAGCGTATTAGGGGACGGCGGGGCACCCCTCCACTTT CASSVLGDGGAPLHF
TRBJ2-7 . TRBV7-2 few TGTGCCAGCAGCTTAGAGTCGGCACTCACCTACGAGCAGTACTTC CASSLESALTYEQYF
TRBJ2-5 . TRBV20-1 few TGCAGTGCTCTACAGGCAGGGGTAGGAGAGACCCAGTACTTC CSALQAGVGETQYF
TRBJ2-2 . TRBV14 few TGTGCCAGCAGCCAAGCTACTCACACCGGGGAGCTGTTTTTT CASSQATHTGELFF
TRBJ2-1 TRBD2 TRBV29-1 . TGCAGCACCGTAGCGGGAGGCCCTCCTGAGCAGTTCTTC CSTVAGGPPEQFF
TRBJ1-1 TRBD1 TRBV19 once TGCGCCAGCAGCCACGGACAGGGGGCTGAAGCTTTCTTT CASSHGQGAEAFF
TRBJ2-7 . TRBV19 . TGTGCCAGTAGTATGGACGGGTACTCCTACGAGCAGTACTTC CASSMDGYSYEQYF
TRBJ1-1 . TRBV7-7 many TGTGCTAGCAGCTTAGCGGTCGGCAGTGAAGCTTTCTTT CASSLAVGSEAFF
TRBJ2-7 TRBD2 TRBV6-6 many TGTGCCAGCATCCAGCGGGAGTACGAGCAGTACTTC CASIQREYEQYF
TRBJ1-1 TRBD1 TRBV12-3/TRBV12-4 . TGTGCCAGCAGTCGGACAGGAGCGACCTTAGCTTTCTTT CASSRTGATLAFF
TRBJ1-6 . TRBV6-1 few TGTGCCAGCACCGAAGGGGCGGTTCCTGGTTCACCCCTCCACTTT CASTEGAVPGSPLHF
TRBJ1-2 . TRBV19 . TGTGCCAGCACCAATACCGGGGGCTACACCTTC CASTNTGGYTF
TRBJ1-6 . TRBV5-1 . TGCGCCAGCAGCCGTCAGACGGATTCACCCCTCCACTTT CASSRQTDSPLHF
TRBJ2-2 . TRBV7-3 . TGTGCCAGCGGGGACGCGAGGGGAACCGGGGAGCTGTTTTTT CASGDARGTGELFF
TRBJ2-7 TRBD2 TRBV6-5 few TGTGCCAGCAGCCGTCTAGCGGCTGGGTCCTACGAGCAGTACTTC CASSRLAAGSYEQYF
TRBJ2-3 TRBD2 TRBV12-3/TRBV12-4 . TGTGCCAGCAGCGCGTTAGCGGGAAGAAACCCAGATACGCAGTATTTT CASSALAGRNPDTQYF
TRBJ1-5 . TRBV7-2 many TGTGCCAGCAGCGAGATGGGTGGCAATCAGCCCCAGCATTTT CASSEMGGNQPQHF
TRBJ2-7 . TRBV4-3 . TGCGCCAGCAGCCAAGATGGGGGGGGGCGCGACGAGCAGTACTTC CASSQDGGGRDEQYF
TRBJ1-4 . TRBV20-1 many TGCAGTGCTAGGGACCTGGAGGAAAAACTGTTTTTT CSARDLEEKLFF
TRBJ2-5 TRBD1 TRBV15 once TGTGCCAGCAGTTTGACCCGACAGGGGACTCAAGAGGCCCAGTACTTC CASSLTRQGTQEAQYF
TRBJ2-6 . TRBV5-4 . TGTGCCAGCAGCTTACAGGTGAGGCCCTCTGGGGCCAACGTCCTGACTTTC CASSLQVRPSGANVLTF
TRBJ1-2 . TRBV5-1 many TGCGCCAGCAGCTTGGTAACGACCAGCCTCTATGGCTACACCTTC CASSLVTTSLYGYTF
TRBJ1-6 . TRBV2 once TGTGCCAGGAAGCGTAGAGGGGGTTCACCCCTCCACTTT CARKRRGGSPLHF
TRBJ2-2 . TRBV19 once TGTGCCAGCAGTAACCAGGGGATCACCGGGGAGCTGTTTTTT CASSNQGITGELFF
TRBJ2-5 . TRBV7-9 many TGTGCCAGCAGCTTACCGGCGAAGGGAGAGACCCAGTACTTC CASSLPAKGETQYF
TRBJ2-7 . TRBV12-3/TRBV12-4 few TGTGCCAGCAGTTCACATCAGGGAGGGGGGTTGTACGAGCAGTACTTC CASSSHQGGGLYEQYF
TRBJ2-7 TRBD2 TRBV7-2 . TGTGCCAGCAGCTCCTCAGCGGGGAGCGACTACGAGCAGTACTTC CASSSSAGSDYEQYF
TRBJ1-5 . TRBV4-2 many TGTGCCAGCAGCCAAGATCGGGCCAATCAGCCCCAGCATTTT CASSQDRANQPQHF
TRBJ1-3 . TRBV12-3/TRBV12-4 few TGTGCCAGCAGTTTCCGGCAGACTGGAAACACCATATATTTT CASSFRQTGNTIYF
TRBJ2-1 TRBD2 TRBV7-2 . TGTGCCAGCATAAGCTTCTCGACTAGCGGAAATGAGCAGTTCTTC CASISFSTSGNEQFF
TRBJ1-1 . TRBV10-3 many TGTGCCATCAGTGAGTCAGAATCCCGAACTGAAGCTTTCTTT CAISESESRTEAFF
TRBJ1-6 . TRBV15 . TGTGCCACCAGCAGCCTGCCTGGAGCCAGGGAGAATTCACCCCTCCACTTT CATSSLPGARENSPLHF
TRBJ1-2 TRBD1 TRBV5-1 once TGCGCCAGCAGCCGACAGGGGGACGACGGCTACACCTTC CASSRQGDDGYTF
TRBJ2-5 TRBD2 TRBV7-2 few TGTGCCAGCAGCTCTCGGGGGGGGTTTGGGGCAGAGACCCAGTACTTC CASSSRGGFGAETQYF
TRBJ2-6 TRBD1 TRBV2 many TGTGCCAGCAGTGTCGACAGGGAAAGCTCTGGGGCCAACGTCCTGACTTTC CASSVDRESSGANVLTF
TRBJ1-4 . TRBV6-2/TRBV6-3 . TGTGCCAGCAGCATAAGGGCATTGGAAAAACTGTTTTTT CASSIRALEKLFF
TRBJ1-1 . TRBV10-3 . TGTGCCATCAGTGGCCAGGTTCGAGCTTTCTTT CAISGQVRAFF
TRBJ2-2 . TRBV4-2 . TGTGCCAGCAGCCAAGAGGACTCTAGCACAGGGGAGCTGTTTTTT CASSQEDSSTGELFF